This entry describes one TCR beta chain. Its antigen is still unknown. The CDR3 is 17 amino acids. The V gene end was trimmed by 2 bases and the J gene end by 5 bases; junction bases not matched to a gene: 12. Germline CDR1 reads LGHNA; CDR2 reads YSLEER. These data originate in a study of cytomegalovirus exposure and HLA in healthy donors. Overall study results and limits: The study dropped some indistinguishable V segments, TRBV6-2 and TRBV6-3 among them. Donors belonging to an Asian-associated ancestry cluster reportedly showed fewer N-insertions in productive TCRs than the 666-donor mean, according to what a later analysis found.

Primers: 60 Vbeta forward and 13 Jbeta reverse. Authors' data handling: Around 83 million unique TCR beta chains, roughly 12 million shared, were counted in a later analysis. TCRdb's table, derived via immunoSEQ multiplex PCR, lists solely in-frame clones and lacks some. V, J and clone size derive from that table, while D and trimming were established from the DNA sequence. Of about 97,000 clones in the sample, 60% to 75% were seen once. Each donor was nominally healthy when sampled (though unrecorded immune exposures were likely). This receptor was obtained from a woman aged 40 to 49 in good health and CMV-seronegative. V usage is TRBV4-3 and J usage is TRBJ2-7; TRBD2 matches 10 bases. Sequenced input: PBMCs. The CDR3 spells CASSQYGLSGGADEQYF. Here the CDR3 DNA reads TGCGCCAGCAGCCAATATGGACTAAGCGGGGGGGCGGACGAGCAGTACTTC.